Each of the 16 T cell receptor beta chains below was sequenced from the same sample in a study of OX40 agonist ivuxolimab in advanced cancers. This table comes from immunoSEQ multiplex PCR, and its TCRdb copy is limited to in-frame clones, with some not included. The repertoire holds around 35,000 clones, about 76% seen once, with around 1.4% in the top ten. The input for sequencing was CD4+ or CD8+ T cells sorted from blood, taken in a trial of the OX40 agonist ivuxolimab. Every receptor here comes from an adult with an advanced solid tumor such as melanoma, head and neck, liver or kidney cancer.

The CDR3 sequence is CASSSAGVQETQYF. CDR3 in DNA: TGTGCCAGCAGCTCCGCGGGAGTCCAAGAGACCCAGTACTTC. The chain is built from TRBV7-2 and TRBJ2-5, with 7 bases that match TRBD2. Trimming removed 4 bases from V and 1 base from J; junction bases left unmatched: 3. Germline CDR1 reads SGHTA; CDR2 reads FQGNSA. The CDR3 covers 14 residues. Full variable domain (remainder filled in from reference TRBV7-2 and TRBJ2-5): GAGVSQSPSNKVTEKGKDVELRCDPISGHTALYWYRQSLGQGLEFLIYFQGNSAPDKSGLPSDRFSAERTGGSVSTLTIQRTQQEDSAVYLCASSSAGVQETQYFGPGTRLLVL.

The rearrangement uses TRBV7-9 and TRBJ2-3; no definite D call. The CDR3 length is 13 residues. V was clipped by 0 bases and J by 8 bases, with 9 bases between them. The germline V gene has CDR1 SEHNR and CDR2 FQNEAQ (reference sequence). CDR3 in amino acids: CASSLAATATQYF. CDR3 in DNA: TGTGCCAGCAGCTTAGCGGCTACGGCTACGCAGTATTTT.

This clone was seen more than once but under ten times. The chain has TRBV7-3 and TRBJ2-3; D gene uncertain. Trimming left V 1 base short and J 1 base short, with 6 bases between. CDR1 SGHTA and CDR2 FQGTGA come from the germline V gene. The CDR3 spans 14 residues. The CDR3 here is CASSLNPRTDTQYF. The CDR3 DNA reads TGTGCCAGCAGCTTAAACCCTCGCACAGATACGCAGTATTTT.

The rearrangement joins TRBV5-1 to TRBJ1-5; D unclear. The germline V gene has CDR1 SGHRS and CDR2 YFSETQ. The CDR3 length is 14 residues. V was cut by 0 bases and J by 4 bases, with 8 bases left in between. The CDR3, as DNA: TGCGCCAGCAGCTTGGACAGCCAAAATCAGCCCCAGCATTTT. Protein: CASSLDSQNQPQHF.

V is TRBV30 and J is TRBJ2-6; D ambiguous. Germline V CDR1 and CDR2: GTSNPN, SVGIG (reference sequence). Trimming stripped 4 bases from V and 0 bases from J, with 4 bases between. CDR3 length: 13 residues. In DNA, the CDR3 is TGTGCCTGGATGGTCTCTGGGGCCAACGTCCTGACTTTC. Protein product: CAWMVSGANVLTF.

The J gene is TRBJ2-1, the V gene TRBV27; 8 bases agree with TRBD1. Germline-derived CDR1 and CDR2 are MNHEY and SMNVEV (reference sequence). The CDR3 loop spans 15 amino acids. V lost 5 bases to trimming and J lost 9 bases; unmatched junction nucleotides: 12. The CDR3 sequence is CASSLDRGFGGEQFF. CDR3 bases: TGTGCCAGCAGTCTCGACAGGGGCTTCGGCGGTGAGCAGTTCTTC.

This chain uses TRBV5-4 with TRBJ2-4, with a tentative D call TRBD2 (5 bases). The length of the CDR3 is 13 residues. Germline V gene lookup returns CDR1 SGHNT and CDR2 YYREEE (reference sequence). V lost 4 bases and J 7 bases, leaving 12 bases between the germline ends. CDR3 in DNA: TGTGCCAGCAGCCGGGAAAATAGGAACATTCAGTACTTC. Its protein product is CASSRENRNIQYF.

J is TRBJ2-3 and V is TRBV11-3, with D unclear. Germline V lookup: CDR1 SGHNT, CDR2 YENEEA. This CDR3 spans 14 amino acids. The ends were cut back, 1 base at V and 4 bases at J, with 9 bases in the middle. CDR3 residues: CASSLASFSDTQYF. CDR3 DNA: TGTGCCAGCAGCTTAGCATCCTTCTCAGATACGCAGTATTTT.

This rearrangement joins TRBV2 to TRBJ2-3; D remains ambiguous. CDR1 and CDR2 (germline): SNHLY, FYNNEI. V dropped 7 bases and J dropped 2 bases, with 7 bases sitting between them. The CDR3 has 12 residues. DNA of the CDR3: TGTGCCAGCACCGTCCACACAGATACGCAGTATTTT. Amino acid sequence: CASTVHTDTQYF.

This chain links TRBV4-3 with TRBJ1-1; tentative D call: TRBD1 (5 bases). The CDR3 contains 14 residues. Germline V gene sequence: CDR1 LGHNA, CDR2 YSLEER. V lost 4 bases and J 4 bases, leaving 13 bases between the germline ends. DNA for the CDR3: TGCGCCAGCAGCCCCCTAACGGGGGGCACTGAAGCTTTCTTT. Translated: CASSPLTGGTEAFF.

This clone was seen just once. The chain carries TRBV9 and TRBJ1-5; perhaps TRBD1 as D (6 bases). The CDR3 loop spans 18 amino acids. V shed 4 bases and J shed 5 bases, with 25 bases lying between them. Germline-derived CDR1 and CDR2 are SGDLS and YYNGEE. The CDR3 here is CASSPRTVLEGVDQPQHF. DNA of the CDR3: TGTGCCAGCAGCCCCCGGACAGTGTTAGAGGGGGTGGATCAGCCCCAGCATTTT.

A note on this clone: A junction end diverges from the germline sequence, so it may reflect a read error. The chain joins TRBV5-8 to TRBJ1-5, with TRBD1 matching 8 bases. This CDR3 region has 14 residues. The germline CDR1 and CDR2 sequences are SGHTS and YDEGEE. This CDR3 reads CASSPRTGNQLQHF. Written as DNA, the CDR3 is TGTGCCAGCAGCCCCCGGACAGGGAATCAGCTCCAGCATTTT.

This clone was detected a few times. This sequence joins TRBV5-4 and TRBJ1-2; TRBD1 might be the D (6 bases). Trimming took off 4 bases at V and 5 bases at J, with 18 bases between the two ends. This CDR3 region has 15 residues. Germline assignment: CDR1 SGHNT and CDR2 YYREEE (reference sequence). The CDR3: CASSSGTTYSYGYTF. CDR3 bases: TGTGCCAGCAGCAGCGGGACAACGTACTCATATGGCTACACCTTC.

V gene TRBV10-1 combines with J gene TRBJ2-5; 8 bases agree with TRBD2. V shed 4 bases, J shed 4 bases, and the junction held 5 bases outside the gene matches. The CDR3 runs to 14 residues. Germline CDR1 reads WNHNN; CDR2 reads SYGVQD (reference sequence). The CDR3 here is CASSAGGRRETQYF. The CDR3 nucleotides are TGCGCCAGCAGTGCGGGGGGGCGTCGAGAGACCCAGTACTTC.

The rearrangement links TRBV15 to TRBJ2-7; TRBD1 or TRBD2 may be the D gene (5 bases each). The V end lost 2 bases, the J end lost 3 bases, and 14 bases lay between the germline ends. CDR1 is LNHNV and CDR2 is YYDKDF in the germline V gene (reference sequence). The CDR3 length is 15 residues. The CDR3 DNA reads TGTGCCACCAGCAGAACCCGGGACCCGGGCTACGAGCAGTACTTC. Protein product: CATSRTRDPGYEQYF.

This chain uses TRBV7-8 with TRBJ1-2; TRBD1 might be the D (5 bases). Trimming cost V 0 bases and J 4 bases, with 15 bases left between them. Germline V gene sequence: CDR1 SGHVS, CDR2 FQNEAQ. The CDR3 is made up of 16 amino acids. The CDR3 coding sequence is TGTGCCAGCAGCTTAGCGCAAGGGGCGCTAACCTATGGCTACACCTTC. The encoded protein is CASSLAQGALTYGYTF.